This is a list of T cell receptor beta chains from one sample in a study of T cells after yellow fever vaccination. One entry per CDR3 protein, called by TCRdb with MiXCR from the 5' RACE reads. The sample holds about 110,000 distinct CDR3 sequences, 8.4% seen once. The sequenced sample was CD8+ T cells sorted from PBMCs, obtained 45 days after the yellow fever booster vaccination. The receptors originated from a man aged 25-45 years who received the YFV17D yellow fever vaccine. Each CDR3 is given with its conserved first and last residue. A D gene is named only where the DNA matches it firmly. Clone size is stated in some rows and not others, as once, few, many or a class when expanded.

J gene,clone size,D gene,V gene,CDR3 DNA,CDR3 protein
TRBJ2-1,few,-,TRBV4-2,TGTGCCAGCAGCCAACGGGGGGAAGGACAGAATGAGCAGTTCTTC,CASSQRGEGQNEQFF
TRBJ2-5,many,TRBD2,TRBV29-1,TGCAGCGTTAGCGGGGTGCTCCAAGAGACCCAGTACTTC,CSVSGVLQETQYF
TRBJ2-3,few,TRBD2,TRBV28,TGTGCCAGCAGTTTACTGCGGGAGGTTCCAGATACGCAGTATTTT,CASSLLREVPDTQYF
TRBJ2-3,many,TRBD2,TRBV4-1,TGCGCCAGCAGCCAATGGACTAGCGGGAGTACAGATACGCAGTATTTT,CASSQWTSGSTDTQYF
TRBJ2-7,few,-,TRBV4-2,TGTGCCAGCAGCCAAGAACAGACATACGAGCAGTACTTC,CASSQEQTYEQYF
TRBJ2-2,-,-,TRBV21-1,TGTGCCAGCAGCAACAGGGGGAACCAAACAGGGAAGACTCGGGGCACCGGGGAGCTGTTTTTT,CASSNRGNQTGKTRGTGELFF
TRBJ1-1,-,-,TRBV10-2,TGCGCCAGCCTTGACGGTTACGACACTGAAGCTTTCTTT,CASLDGYDTEAFF
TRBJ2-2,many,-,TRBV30,TGTGCCTGGAGTAGAGACACCGGGGAGCTGTTTTTT,CAWSRDTGELFF
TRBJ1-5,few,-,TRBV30,TGTGCCTGGAGTGGGGTAAGCAATCAGCCCCAGCATTTT,CAWSGVSNQPQHF
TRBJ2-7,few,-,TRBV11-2,TGTGCCAGCAGCCGAGGGGTTTACTACGAGCAGTACTTC,CASSRGVYYEQYF
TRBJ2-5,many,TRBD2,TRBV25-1,TGTGCCAGCAGTACTGGGACTAGCGGATATCAAGAGACCCAGTACTTC,CASSTGTSGYQETQYF
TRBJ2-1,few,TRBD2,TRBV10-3,TGTGCCATCGGACGGGAGGGCAATGAGCAGTTCTTC,CAIGREGNEQFF
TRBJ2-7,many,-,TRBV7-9,TGTGCCAGCAGCTCTTCACAGGGTTACGAGCAGTACTTC,CASSSSQGYEQYF
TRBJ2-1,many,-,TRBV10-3,TGTGCCATCAGTGACCCGGAAAGCTCCTACAATGAGCAGTTCTTC,CAISDPESSYNEQFF
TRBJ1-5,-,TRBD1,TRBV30,TGTGCCTGGAGTGTAGGACAGGCGACTCAGCCCCAGCATTTT,CAWSVGQATQPQHF
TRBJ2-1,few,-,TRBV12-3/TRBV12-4,TGTGCCAGCAGTTTACGCGGGGTCTCCTACAATGAGCAGTTCTTC,CASSLRGVSYNEQFF
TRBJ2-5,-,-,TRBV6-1,TGTGCCAGCATAGGGGCAGGGCAAGAGACCCAGTACTTC,CASIGAGQETQYF
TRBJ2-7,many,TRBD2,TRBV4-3,TGCGCCAGCAGCCAAGTTGTTAGCGGGGGTACCTACGAGCAGTACTTC,CASSQVVSGGTYEQYF
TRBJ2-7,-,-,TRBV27,TGTGCCAGCAGTTTTACAGGGCGTTACTACGAGCAGTACTTC,CASSFTGRYYEQYF
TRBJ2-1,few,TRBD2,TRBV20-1,TGCAGTGCCAGGCAGCCGGGACTAGCGGTTGAGCAGTTCTTC,CSARQPGLAVEQFF
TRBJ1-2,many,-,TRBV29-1,TGCAGCGTGGGCGGACAGTTTAATAACTATGGCTACACCTTC,CSVGGQFNNYGYTF
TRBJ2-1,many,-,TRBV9,TGTGCCAGCAGCGCGTCCTCCTACAATGAGCAGTTCTTC,CASSASSYNEQFF
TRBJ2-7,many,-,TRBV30,TGTGCCTGGAGTGTGGGTAATCACGAGCAGTACTTC,CAWSVGNHEQYF
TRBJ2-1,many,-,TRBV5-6,TGTGCCAGCCGATTAGGACCGGGGCTTAGGGACAATGAGCAGTTCTTC,CASRLGPGLRDNEQFF
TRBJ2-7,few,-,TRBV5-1,TGCGCCAGCTGGGGAAACGACTACGAGCAGTACTTC,CASWGNDYEQYF
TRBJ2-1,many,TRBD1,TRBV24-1,TGTGCCACCAGTGACCCCGTGGGACAGGAGGACGACGAGCAGTTCTTC,CATSDPVGQEDDEQFF
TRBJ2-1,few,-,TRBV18,TGTGCCAGCTCACCACCTTCCGGAGACCCCCCCAATGAGCAGTTCTTC,CASSPPSGDPPNEQFF
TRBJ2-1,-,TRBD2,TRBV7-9,TGTGCCAGCAGCTTAGGACTAGCGACGAATGAGCAGTTCTTC,CASSLGLATNEQFF
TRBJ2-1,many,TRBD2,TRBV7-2,TGTGCCAGCAGCTCGACTAGCGGGGCGACTGGGGATGAGCAGTTCTTC,CASSSTSGATGDEQFF
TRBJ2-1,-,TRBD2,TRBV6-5,TGTGCCAGCAGTCTCGATCCTCCGACTAGCGGGAAATACAATGAGCAGTTCTTC,CASSLDPPTSGKYNEQFF
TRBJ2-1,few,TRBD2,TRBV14,TGTGCCAGCAGCGCCCTAGCGGGAGACCGCAATGAGCAGTTCTTC,CASSALAGDRNEQFF
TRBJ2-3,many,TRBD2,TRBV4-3,TGCGCCAGCAGCCAAGGACGGGAGGGAGATACGCAGTATTTT,CASSQGREGDTQYF
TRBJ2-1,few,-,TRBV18,TGTGCCAGCTCACGGTCCTCGGAGAATGAGCAGTTCTTC,CASSRSSENEQFF
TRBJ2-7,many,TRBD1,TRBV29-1,TGCAGCGTTGATCTGGGACAGGGGTTACACGAGCAGTACTTC,CSVDLGQGLHEQYF
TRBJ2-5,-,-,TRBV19,TGTGCCACAAGTATGGAGGGGGAGACCCAGTACTTC,CATSMEGETQYF
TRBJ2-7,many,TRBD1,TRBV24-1,TGTGCCACCAGTGACCCGGGACAGGGGGACGAGCAGTACTTC,CATSDPGQGDEQYF
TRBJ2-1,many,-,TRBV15,TGTGCCACCAGCAGAGACACGGCTGTTGAGGGGTGGCATCACCGACCCGGAGAGCAGTTCTTC,CATSRDTAVEGWHHRPGEQFF
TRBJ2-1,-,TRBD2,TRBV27,TGTGCCAGCAGTTTTTACGTGGGACTAGCGGAACACAATGAGCAGTTCTTC,CASSFYVGLAEHNEQFF
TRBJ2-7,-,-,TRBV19,TGTGCCAGCTCTTTAGCGGCCAACTCCTACGAGCAGTACTTC,CASSLAANSYEQYF
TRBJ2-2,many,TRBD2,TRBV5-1,TGCGCCAGCAGCTTGCGGGTTTTGGAACTAGCGGGAATTGACACGAACACCGGGGAGCTGTTTTTT,CASSLRVLELAGIDTNTGELFF
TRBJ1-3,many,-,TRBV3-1,TGTGCCAGCAGCCAAGAGTCCTTTCCCCTTCGATCTGGAAACACCATATATTTT,CASSQESFPLRSGNTIYF
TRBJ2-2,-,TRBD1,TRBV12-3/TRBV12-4,TGTGCCAGCAGTTTATACAGGGGGTCCACCGGGGAGCTGTTTTTT,CASSLYRGSTGELFF